These 2 T cell receptor beta chains share one sample of origin, sequenced in a study of radiotherapy plus CTLA-4 blockade in lung cancer. Some clones are missing from TCRdb's copy, which holds only in-frame ones; the method was immunoSEQ multiplex PCR. This table has some 66,000 clones, about 80% appearing once. The sample in question was peripheral blood, obtained from a patient treated with radiotherapy plus ipilimumab. Source of these receptors: a human donor with non-small cell lung cancer who had a partial response to radiotherapy plus ipilimumab.

This clone was counted only a few times. The V and J genes are TRBV10-3 and TRBJ1-2; D is undetermined. The germline V gene has CDR1 ENHRY and CDR2 SYGVKD. The CDR3 sequence is 12 residues long. V gave up 10 bases and J gave up 3 bases, with 12 bases separating them. This CDR3 is CASRGGDYGYTF. The CDR3 DNA follows: TGTGCCAGTCGGGGAGGCGACTATGGCTACACCTTC.

This clone was counted only a few times. V and J are TRBV6-1 and TRBJ1-3, with D maybe TRBD1 (5 bases). The CDR3 is made up of 17 amino acids. Per germline, CDR1 MNHNS and CDR2 SASEGT. V gave up 2 bases and J gave up 0 bases, with 14 bases separating them. The CDR3 is CASSESPGFNSGNTIYF. CDR3 nucleotides: TGTGCCAGCAGTGAATCACCAGGGTTCAACTCTGGAAACACCATATATTTT.